This T cell receptor beta chain was sequenced during a study of graft-versus-host responses after intestinal transplantation. Profiling relied on immunoSEQ multiplex PCR, and the TCRdb table lists in-frame clones only, not all of them. This sample yields 6,000 to 9,000 clones, of which less than 40% are seen a single time; approximately 3.5% belongs to the top ten. The germline V gene encodes CDR1 LNHDA and CDR2 SQIVND (reference sequence). The CDR3 length is 15 residues. V lost 5 bases and J 7 bases, leaving 17 bases between the germline ends. The source material was alloreactive CD4+ T cells from a mixed lymphocyte reaction culture, sampled before transplantation. Subset here: CFSE-low proliferating T cells sorted from roughly 6-day pre-transplant mixed lymphocyte reaction (GvH or HvG direction). This clonotype originated in a human patient who was an organ donor for intestinal transplantation. This chain links TRBV19 with TRBJ1-4; D is possibly TRBD1 (6 bases). The CDR3 DNA is TGTGCCAGTAGTCGACGAAGGGGGAGCGGTGAAAAACTGTTTTTT. It yields the protein CASSRRRGSGEKLFF.